The T cell receptor (beta chain) described here comes from a study of cytomegalovirus exposure and HLA in healthy donors. General study results and limits: Later analysis revealed greater clonal expansion in HLA-associated TCR beta chains than in equally common others. In a later analysis, HLA-C alleles had the fewest associated TCRs, DRB1 alleles the most. Researchers left out some V segments, among them TRBV6-2 and TRBV6-3, as indistinguishable. In a later analysis, CMV-associated beta chains were mostly HLA-associated, it appeared.

PCR amplification relied on 60 Vbeta primers (plus 13 Jbeta primers). Repertoires were generated with immunoSEQ multiplex PCR, while TCRdb's copy carries only in-frame clones and drops some. The sample records 100,000 to 150,000 clones, around 80% being singletons. Comment on this clone: Its antigen remains unidentified.

CDR1 SGHRS and CDR2 YFSETQ come from the germline V gene. The CDR3 runs to 12 residues. The V and J ends lost 3 bases and 4 bases respectively, with 4 bases between them. The sequenced sample was PBMCs. The source is a female donor in good health and CMV-seronegative. The rearrangement joins TRBV5-1 to TRBJ2-2; D unclear. CDR3: CASSWSTGELFF. The CDR3 DNA follows: TGCGCCAGCAGCTGGAGCACCGGGGAGCTGTTTTTT.